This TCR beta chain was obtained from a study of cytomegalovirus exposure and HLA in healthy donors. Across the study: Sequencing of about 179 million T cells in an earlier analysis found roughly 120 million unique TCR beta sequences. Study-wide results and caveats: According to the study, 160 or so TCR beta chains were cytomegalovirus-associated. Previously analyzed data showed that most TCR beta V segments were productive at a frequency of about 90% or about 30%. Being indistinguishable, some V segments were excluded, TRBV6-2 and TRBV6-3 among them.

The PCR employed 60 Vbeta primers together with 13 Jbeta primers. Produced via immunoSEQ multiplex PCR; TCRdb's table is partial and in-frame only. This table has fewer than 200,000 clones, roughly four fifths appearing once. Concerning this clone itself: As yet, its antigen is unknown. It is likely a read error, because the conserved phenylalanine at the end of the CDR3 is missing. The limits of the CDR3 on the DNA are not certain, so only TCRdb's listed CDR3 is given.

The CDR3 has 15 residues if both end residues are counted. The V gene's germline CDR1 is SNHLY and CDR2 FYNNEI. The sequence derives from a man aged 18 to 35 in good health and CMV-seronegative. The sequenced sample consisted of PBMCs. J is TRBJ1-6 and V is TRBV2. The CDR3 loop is CASRTRPARGYGIMV.